This TCR beta chain came from a study of CXCR3-negative and CXCR3-positive naive CD8 T cells. Via 5' RACE with UMI labels, TRB cDNA libraries were prepared. TCRdb re-called the 5' RACE reads; one entry per CDR3 protein, DNA not given. The sample has 41,000 or so distinct CDR3 sequences. The CDR3 is 14 residues long. In germline, CDR1 is SEHNR, CDR2 FQNEAQ (reference sequence). The sample comprised naive CXCR3- CD8+ T cells from blood. Subset given: CD45RO-CCR7+CD27+CD95- naive CD8+ T cells lacking CXCR3 (TNR3-). The sequence was obtained from a human donor in good health. Some clones in this sample may be carry-over from other donors' samples. V usage is TRBV7-9 and J usage is TRBJ2-7; TCRdb proposes TRBD1, but this gene call is untestable without DNA. The CDR3 is CASTSGKDIYEQYF.